The T cell receptor (beta chain) described here comes from a study of T cell repertoires in cytomegalovirus infection. About the research overall: The authors used CMV epitopes that were HLA-C-restricted (recently identified) and HLA-B-restricted (well studied). An indication of both CMV infection and matching HLA type came from public TCR beta signatures. Study-wide findings and caveats: Carriers of CMV and the relevant HLA type were discriminated by public TCR beta frequency. CMV-specific TCR beta clonotypes restricted by HLA-C were the ones dominating the ex vivo response.

The CDR3 consists of 14 residues. Germline V CDR1 and CDR2: DFQATT, SNEGSKA (reference sequence). Trimming left V 3 bases short and J 5 bases short, with 16 bases between. One entry per CDR3 protein, called by TCRdb with MiXCR from the reads. The sample yields around 230,000 distinct CDR3 sequences, 35% to 40% seen once. In this sample, this clonotype turned up once. Its target is unknown. The source of this sequence is a human donor in good health (CMV status not recorded). Some clones in this sample may be carry-over from other donors' samples. The V gene is TRBV20-1, the J gene TRBJ1-1, with D possibly matching TRBD1 (6 bases). The input for sequencing was CD8+ T cells from cultured PBMCs, taken from culture after CMV antigen stimulation. The CDR3 DNA is TGCAGTGCTAGGGCGACAGGAGGGGGGACTGAAGCTTTCTTT. It specifies CSARATGGGTEAFF.